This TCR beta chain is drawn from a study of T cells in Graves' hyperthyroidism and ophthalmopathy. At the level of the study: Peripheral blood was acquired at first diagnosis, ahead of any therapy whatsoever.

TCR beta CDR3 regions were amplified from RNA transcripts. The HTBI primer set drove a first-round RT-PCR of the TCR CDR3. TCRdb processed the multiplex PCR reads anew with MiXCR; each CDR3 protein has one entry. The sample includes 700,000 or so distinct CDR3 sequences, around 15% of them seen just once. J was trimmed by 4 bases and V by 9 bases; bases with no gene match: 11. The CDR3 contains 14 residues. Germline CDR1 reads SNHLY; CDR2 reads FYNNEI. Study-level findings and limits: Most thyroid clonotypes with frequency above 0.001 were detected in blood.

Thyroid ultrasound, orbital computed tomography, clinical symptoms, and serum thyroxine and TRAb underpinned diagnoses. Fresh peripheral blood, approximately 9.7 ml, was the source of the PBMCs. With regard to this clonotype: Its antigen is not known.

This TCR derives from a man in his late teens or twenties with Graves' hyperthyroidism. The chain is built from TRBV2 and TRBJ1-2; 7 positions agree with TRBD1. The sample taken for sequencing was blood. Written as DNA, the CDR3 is TGTGCCAGTCATACAGGGGACTCATTCTATGGCTACACCTTC. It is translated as CASHTGDSFYGYTF.